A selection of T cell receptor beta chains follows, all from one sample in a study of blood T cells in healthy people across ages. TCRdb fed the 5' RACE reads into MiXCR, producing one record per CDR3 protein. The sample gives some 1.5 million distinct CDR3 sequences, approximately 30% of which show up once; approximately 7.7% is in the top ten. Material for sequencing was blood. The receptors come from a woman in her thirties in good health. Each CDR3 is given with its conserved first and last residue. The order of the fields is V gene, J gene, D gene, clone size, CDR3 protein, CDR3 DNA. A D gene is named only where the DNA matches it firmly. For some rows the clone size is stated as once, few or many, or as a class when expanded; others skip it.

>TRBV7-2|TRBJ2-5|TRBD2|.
CASSLSGSGTQYF
TGTGCCAGCAGCCTTAGCGGGAGTGGGACCCAGTACTTC
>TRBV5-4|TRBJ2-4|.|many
CASSLRDAPRRIQYF
TGTGCCAGCAGCCTTCGGGACGCCCCAAGGAGGATTCAGTACTTC
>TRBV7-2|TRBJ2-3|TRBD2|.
CASSWTSGAQTDTQYF
TGTGCCAGCAGCTGGACTAGCGGGGCCCAGACAGATACGCAGTATTTT
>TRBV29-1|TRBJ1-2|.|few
CSVGGQSFTNYGYTF
TGCAGCGTTGGGGGGCAGAGCTTTACTAACTATGGCTACACCTTC
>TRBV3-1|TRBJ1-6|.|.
CASSQDRVRTGNSPLHF
TGTGCCAGCAGCCAAGATCGGGTCCGAACCGGGAATTCACCCCTCCACTTT
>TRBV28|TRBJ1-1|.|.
CASSAAGGVDEAFF
TGTGCCAGCAGCGCTGCCGGGGGAGTCGATGAAGCTTTCTTT
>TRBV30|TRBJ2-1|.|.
CAWSFGGIGNEQFF
TGTGCCTGGTCTTTTGGAGGGATCGGGAATGAGCAGTTCTTC
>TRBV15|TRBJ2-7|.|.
CATSAGTYYEQYF
TGTGCCACCAGCGCCGGGACATACTACGAGCAGTACTTC
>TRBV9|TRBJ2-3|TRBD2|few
CASSVASGGCTDTQYF
TGTGCCAGCAGCGTAGCCAGCGGGGGGTGCACAGATACGCAGTATTTT
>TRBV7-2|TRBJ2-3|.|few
CASSPADGWSTDTQYF
TGTGCCAGCAGCCCCGCGGATGGTTGGAGCACAGATACGCAGTATTTT
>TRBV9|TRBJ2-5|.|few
CASSVQPQGGAETQYF
TGTGCCAGCAGCGTACAACCCCAAGGAGGAGCGGAGACCCAGTACTTC
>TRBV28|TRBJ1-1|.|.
CASRPGVREAFF
TGTGCCAGCAGACCGGGGGTGAGGGAAGCTTTCTTT
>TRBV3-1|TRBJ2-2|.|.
CAGSQRAVVGRNTGELFF
TGTGCCGGCAGCCAAAGAGCCGTCGTGGGACGTAACACCGGGGAGCTGTTTTTT
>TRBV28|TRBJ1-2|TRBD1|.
CASGPGQGPGYTF
TGTGCCAGTGGTCCGGGACAGGGACCAGGGTACACCTTC
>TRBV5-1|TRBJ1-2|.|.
CASRGEENSGYTF
TGCGCCAGCAGAGGAGAGGAGAACAGTGGCTACACCTTC
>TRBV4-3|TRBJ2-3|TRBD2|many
CASSQDTTSEDTQYF
TGCGCCAGCAGCCAAGATACGACTAGCGAAGATACGCAGTATTTT
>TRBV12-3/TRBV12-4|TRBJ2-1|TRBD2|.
CACSFSGTNDNEQFF
TGTGCCTGCAGTTTTAGTGGGACTAACGACAATGAGCAGTTCTTC
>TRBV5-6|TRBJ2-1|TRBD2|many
CASSYSGSPRGFF
TGTGCCAGCAGCTATAGCGGGAGTCCCCGAGGGTTCTTC
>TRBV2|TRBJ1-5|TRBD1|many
CASRGQPNQPQHF
TGTGCCAGCAGGGGACAGCCCAATCAGCCCCAGCATTTT
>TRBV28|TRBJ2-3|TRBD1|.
CASSLYRRDRGSTDTQYF
TGCGCCAGCAGTTTATATAGACGGGACAGGGGTAGCACAGATACGCAGTATTTT
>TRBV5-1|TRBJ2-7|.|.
CASSLVSGANEQYF
TGCGCCAGCAGCTTGGTTTCAGGGGCCAACGAGCAGTACTTC
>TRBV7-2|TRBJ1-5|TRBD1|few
CASSHERGTGGSYQPQHF
TGTGCCAGCAGCCACGAAAGGGGGACAGGGGGCTCCTATCAGCCCCAGCATTTT
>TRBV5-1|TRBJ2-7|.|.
CASSARGLPYEQYF
TGCGCCAGCAGCGCCAGGGGCCTCCCCTACGAGCAGTACTTC
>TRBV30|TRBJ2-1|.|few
CAWSKQGNEQFF
TGTGCCTGGAGTAAACAGGGTAATGAGCAGTTCTTC
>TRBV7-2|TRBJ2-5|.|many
CASSQVGWEATETQYF
TGTGCCAGCAGCCAAGTGGGATGGGAGGCTACAGAGACCCAGTACTTC
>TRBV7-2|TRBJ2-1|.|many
CASRFRGYGSSYNEQFF
TGTGCCAGCAGATTTAGGGGCTACGGCAGCTCCTACAATGAGCAGTTCTTC
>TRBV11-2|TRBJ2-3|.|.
CTSSLVGEDTQYF
TGTACCAGCAGTTTAGTTGGGGAAGATACGCAGTATTTT
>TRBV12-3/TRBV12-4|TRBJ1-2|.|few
CASSSDGPGNGYTF
TGTGCCAGCAGTTCCGACGGACCGGGGAATGGCTACACCTTC
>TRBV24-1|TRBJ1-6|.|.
CATNSSGDSPLHF
TGTGCCACCAATTCCTCAGGAGATTCACCCCTCCACTTT
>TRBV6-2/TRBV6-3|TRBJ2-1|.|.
CASAAVSSYNEQFF
TGTGCCAGCGCGGCAGTTAGCTCCTACAATGAGCAGTTCTTC
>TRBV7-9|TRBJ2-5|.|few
CASRAWADQETQYF
TGTGCCAGCCGGGCCTGGGCAGACCAAGAGACCCAGTACTTC
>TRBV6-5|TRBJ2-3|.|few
CATCLVLRRTDTQYF
TGTGCCACTTGCCTTGTGCTGAGGCGCACAGATACGCAGTATTTT
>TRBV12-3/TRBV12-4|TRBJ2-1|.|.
CASSPRGTVGYNEQFF
TGTGCCAGCAGTCCTCGCGGGACTGTAGGCTACAATGAGCAGTTCTTC
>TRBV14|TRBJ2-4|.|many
CASSPRQYGIQYF
TGTGCCAGCAGCCCCCGGCAGTATGGCATTCAGTACTTC
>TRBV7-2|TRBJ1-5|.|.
CASSLRGGGGQPQHF
TGTGCCAGCAGCCTCCGGGGGGGGGGCGGTCAGCCCCAGCATTTT
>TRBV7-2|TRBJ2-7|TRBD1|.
CASRTGISSTDTQYF
TGTGCCAGCAGGACAGGGATTTCTAGCACAGATACGCAGTACTTC
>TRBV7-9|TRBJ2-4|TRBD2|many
CASSSEGRVAKNIQYF
TGTGCCAGCAGCTCGGAGGGGAGGGTAGCCAAAAACATTCAGTACTTC
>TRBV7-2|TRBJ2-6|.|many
CASSLAGYSGANVLTF
TGTGCCAGCAGCTTAGCGGGTTACTCTGGGGCCAACGTCCTGACTTTC
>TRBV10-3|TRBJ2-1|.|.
CAIRVGQDSYNEQFF
TGTGCCATCAGGGTCGGCCAGGACTCCTACAATGAGCAGTTCTTC
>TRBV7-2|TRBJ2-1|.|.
CASSERTAYNEQFF
TGTGCCAGCAGCGAGAGGACGGCCTACAATGAGCAGTTCTTC
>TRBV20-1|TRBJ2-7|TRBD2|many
CSASGTSGASSYEQYF
TGCAGTGCTAGTGGGACTAGCGGGGCCAGCTCCTACGAGCAGTACTTC
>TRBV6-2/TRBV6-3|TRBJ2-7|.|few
CASSSPRTIYEQYF
TGTGCCAGCAGTTCCCCAAGGACTATTTACGAGCAGTACTTC
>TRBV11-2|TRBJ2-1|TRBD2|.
CASSLVTGGKEQFF
TGTGCCAGCAGCTTAGTGACGGGGGGGAAGGAGCAGTTCTTC
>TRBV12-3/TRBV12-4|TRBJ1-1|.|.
CASSLGFGEAFF
TGTGCCAGCAGTTTAGGGTTCGGTGAAGCTTTCTTT
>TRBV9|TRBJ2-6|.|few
CASSRAFGGANVLTF
TGTGCCAGCAGCAGGGCCTTTGGAGGGGCCAACGTCCTGACTTTC
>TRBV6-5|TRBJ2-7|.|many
CASRPRRSSYEQYF
TGTGCCAGCAGACCTAGAAGGAGCTCCTACGAGCAGTACTTC
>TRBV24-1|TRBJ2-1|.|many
CATSRAGSDEQFF
TGTGCCACCAGTCGCGCGGGAAGCGATGAGCAGTTCTTC
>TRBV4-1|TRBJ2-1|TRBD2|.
CASSQEPSGGLIFEQFF
TGCGCCAGCAGCCAAGAGCCTAGCGGGGGGTTGATATTTGAGCAGTTCTTC
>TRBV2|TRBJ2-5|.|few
CAALVRGQETQYF
TGTGCCGCCCTGGTGCGGGGCCAAGAGACCCAGTACTTC
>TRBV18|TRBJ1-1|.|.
CASSRPGLNTEAFF
TGTGCCAGCTCACGGCCTGGGCTGAACACTGAAGCTTTCTTT
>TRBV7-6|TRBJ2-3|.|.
CAGSVDPREDTQYF
TGTGCCGGCAGCGTCGATCCTAGGGAAGATACGCAGTATTTT
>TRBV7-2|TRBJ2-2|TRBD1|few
CASSLETGWPGELFF
TGTGCCAGCAGCTTGGAGACAGGGTGGCCCGGGGAGCTGTTTTTT
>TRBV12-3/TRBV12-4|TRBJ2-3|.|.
CASSFLSLGTDTQYF
TGTGCCAGCAGTTTTTTGTCATTGGGCACAGATACGCAGTATTTT
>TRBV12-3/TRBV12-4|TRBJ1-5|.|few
CASSLRESYAPQHF
TGTGCCAGCAGTTTGAGGGAGTCCTATGCGCCCCAGCATTTT
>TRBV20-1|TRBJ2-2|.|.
CSATPGRRPGELFF
TGCAGTGCTACCCCAGGTCGGCGGCCCGGGGAGCTGTTTTTT